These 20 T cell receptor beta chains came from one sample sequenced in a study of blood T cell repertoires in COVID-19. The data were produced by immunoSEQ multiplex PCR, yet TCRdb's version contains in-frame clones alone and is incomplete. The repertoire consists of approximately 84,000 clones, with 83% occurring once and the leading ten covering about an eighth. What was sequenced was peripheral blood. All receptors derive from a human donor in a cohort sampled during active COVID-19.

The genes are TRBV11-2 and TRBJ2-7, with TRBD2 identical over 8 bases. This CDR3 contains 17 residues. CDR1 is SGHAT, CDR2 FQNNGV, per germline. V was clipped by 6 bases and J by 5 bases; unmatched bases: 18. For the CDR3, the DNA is TGTGCCAGCAGTTCCACCCGGGGGGGAAGTGACGGGGACGAGCAGTACTTC. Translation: CASSSTRGGSDGDEQYF. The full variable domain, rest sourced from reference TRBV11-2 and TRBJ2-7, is EAGVAQSPRYKIIEKRQSVAFWCNPISGHATLYWYQQILGQGPKLLIQFQNNGVVDDSQLPKDRFSAERLKGVDSTLKIQPAKLEDSAVYLCASSSTRGGSDGDEQYFGPGTRLTVT.

CDR3: CASSYPGLAQETQYF. The CDR3 nucleotides are TGTGCCAGCAGTTACCCCGGACTAGCTCAAGAGACCCAGTACTTC. The genes are TRBV6-2 or TRBV6-3 and TRBJ2-5; TRBD2 agrees at 8 bases. Germline V gives CDR1 MNHEY, CDR2 SVGEGT. The CDR3 contains 15 residues. V gave up 2 bases and J gave up 2 bases; unmatched junction bases: 4.

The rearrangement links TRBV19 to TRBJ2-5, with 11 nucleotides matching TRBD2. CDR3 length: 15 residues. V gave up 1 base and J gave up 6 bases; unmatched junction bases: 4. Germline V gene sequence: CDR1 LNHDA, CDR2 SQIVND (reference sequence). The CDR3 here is CASSIVTSGRKTQYF. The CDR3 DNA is TGTGCCAGTAGTATAGTAACTAGCGGGAGAAAGACCCAGTACTTC.

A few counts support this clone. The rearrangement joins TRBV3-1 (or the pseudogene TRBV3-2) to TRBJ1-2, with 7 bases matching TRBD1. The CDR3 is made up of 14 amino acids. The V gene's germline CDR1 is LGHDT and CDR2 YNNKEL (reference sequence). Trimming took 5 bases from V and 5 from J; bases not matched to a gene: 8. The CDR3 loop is CASSTQGQRYGYTF. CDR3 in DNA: TGTGCCAGCAGCACACAGGGACAGCGGTATGGCTACACCTTC.

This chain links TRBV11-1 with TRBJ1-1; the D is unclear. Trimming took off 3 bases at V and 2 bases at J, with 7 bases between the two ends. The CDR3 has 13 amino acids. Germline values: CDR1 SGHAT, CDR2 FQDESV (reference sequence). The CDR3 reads CASSFGENTEAFF. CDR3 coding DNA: TGTGCCAGCAGCTTCGGAGAAAACACTGAAGCTTTCTTT.

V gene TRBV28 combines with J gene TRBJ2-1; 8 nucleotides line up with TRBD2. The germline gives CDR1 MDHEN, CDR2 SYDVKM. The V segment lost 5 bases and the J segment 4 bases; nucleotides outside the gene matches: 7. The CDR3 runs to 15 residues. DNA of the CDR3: TGTGCCAGCAGTCAAAGCGGGAGAGGTTACAATGAGCAGTTCTTC. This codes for CASSQSGRGYNEQFF.

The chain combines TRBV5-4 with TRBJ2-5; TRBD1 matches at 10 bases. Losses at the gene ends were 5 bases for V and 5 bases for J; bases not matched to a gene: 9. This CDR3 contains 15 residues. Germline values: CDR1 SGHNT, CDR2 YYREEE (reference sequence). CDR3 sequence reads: CASRAGTGEWETQYF. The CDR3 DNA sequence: TGTGCCAGCAGGGCCGGGACAGGGGAGTGGGAGACCCAGTACTTC.

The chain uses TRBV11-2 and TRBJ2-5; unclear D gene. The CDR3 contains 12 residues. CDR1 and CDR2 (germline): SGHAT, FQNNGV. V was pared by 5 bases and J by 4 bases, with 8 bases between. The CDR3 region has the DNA TGTGCCAGCAGCCCAGTTCGAGAGACCCAGTACTTC. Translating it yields CASSPVRETQYF.

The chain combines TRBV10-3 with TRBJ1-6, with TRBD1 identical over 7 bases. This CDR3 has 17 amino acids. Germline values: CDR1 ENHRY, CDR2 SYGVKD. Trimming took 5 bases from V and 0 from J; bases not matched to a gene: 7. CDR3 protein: CAISSGQASSYNSPLHF. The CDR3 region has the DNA TGTGCCATCAGTTCTGGACAGGCCAGCTCCTATAATTCACCCCTCCACTTT.

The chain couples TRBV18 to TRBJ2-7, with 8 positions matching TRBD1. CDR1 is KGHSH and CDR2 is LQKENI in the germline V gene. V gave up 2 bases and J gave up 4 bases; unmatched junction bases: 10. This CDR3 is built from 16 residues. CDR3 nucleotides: TGTGCCAGCTCACCAGGACAGGGCGAGGGAAATTACGAGCAGTACTTC. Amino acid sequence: CASSPGQGEGNYEQYF.

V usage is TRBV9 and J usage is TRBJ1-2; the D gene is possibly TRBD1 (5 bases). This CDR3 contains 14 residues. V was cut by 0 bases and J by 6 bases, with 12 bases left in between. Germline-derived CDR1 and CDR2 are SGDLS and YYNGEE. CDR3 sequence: CASSVGPSDNGYTF. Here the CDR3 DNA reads TGTGCCAGCAGCGTAGGGCCTTCGGACAATGGCTACACCTTC.

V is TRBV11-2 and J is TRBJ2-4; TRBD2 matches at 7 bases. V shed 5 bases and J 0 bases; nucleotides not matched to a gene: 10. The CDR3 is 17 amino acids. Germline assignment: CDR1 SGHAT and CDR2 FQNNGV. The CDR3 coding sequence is TGTGCCAGCAGCGTAGTGGTCGGGGGGAGAGCCAAAAACATTCAGTACTTC. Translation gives CASSVVVGGRAKNIQYF.

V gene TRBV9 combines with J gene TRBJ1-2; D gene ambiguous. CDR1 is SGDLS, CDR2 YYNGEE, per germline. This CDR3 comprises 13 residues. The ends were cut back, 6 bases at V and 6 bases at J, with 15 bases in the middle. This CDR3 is CASNLGGRDGYTF. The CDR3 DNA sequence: TGTGCCAGCAATCTAGGTGGGAGGGATGGCTACACCTTC. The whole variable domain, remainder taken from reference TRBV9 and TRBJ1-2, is DSGVTQTPKHLITATGQRVTLRCSPRSGDLSVYWYQQSLDQGLQFLIQYYNGEERAKGNILERFSAQQFPDLHSELNLSSLELGDSALYFCASNLGGRDGYTFGSGTRLTVV.

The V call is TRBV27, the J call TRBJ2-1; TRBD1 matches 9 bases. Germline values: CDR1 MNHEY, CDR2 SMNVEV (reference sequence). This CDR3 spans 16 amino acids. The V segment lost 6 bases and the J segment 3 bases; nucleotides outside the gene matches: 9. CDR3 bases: TGTGCCAGCAGCCGGGGGACAGGGACCCACTACAATGAGCAGTTCTTC. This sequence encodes CASSRGTGTHYNEQFF.

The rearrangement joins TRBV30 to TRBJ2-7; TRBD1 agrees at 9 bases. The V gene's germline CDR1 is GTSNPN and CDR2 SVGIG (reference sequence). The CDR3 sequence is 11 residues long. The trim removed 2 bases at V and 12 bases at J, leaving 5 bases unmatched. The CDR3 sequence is CAWSTGGGRYF. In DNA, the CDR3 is TGTGCCTGGAGTACAGGGGGCGGGAGGTACTTC.

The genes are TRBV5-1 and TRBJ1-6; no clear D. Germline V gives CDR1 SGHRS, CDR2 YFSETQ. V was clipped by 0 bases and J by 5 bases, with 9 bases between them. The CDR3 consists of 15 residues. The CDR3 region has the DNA TGCGCCAGCAGCTTGGGGGAGGTCCATAATTCACCCCTCCACTTT. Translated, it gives CASSLGEVHNSPLHF.

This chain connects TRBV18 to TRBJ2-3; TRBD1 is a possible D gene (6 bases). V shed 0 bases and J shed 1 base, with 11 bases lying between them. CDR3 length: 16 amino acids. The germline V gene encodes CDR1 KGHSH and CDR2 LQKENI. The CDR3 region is CASSPPQGTRTDTQYF. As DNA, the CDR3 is TGTGCCAGCTCACCACCTCAGGGGACACGCACAGATACGCAGTATTTT.

Written as DNA, the CDR3 is TGTGCCAGCAGCCAATCGCAGGGTCTCGCTAATGAAAAACTGTTTTTT. Protein: CASSQSQGLANEKLFF. The genes are TRBV7-2 and TRBJ1-4, with D perhaps matching TRBD1 (5 bases). In germline, CDR1 is SGHTA, CDR2 FQGNSA. The V gene lost 5 bases and the J gene lost 3 bases, with 16 bases spanning the gap. CDR3 size: 16 residues.

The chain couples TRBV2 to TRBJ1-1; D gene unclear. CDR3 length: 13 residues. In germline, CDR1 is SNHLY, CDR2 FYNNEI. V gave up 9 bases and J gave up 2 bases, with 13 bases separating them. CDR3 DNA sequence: TGTGCCAGTCGGAGGGAGCACAACACTGAAGCTTTCTTT. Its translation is CASRREHNTEAFF. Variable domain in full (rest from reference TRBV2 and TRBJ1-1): EPEVTQTPSHQVTQMGQEVILRCVPISNHLYFYWYRQILGQKVEFLVSFYNNEISEKSEIFDDQFSVERPDGSNFTLKIRSTKLEDSAMYFCASRREHNTEAFFGQGTRLTVV.

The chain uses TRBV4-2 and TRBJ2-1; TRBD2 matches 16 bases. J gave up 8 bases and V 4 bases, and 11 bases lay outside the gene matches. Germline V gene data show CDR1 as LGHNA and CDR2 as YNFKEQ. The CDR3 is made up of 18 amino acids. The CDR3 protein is CASSPAGLAGGPGDEQFF. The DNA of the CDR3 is TGTGCCAGCAGCCCGGCGGGACTAGCGGGAGGGCCCGGGGATGAGCAGTTCTTC.